What follows are 9 T cell receptor beta chains derived from one specimen sequenced in a study of T cell responses to AZD1222 COVID-19 vaccine. Clones were read by immunoSEQ multiplex PCR, and TCRdb kept only the in-frame ones, dropping some. The sample consists of about 120,000 clones, approximately 83% of them appearing once. The sample consisted of peripheral blood, taken on day 0 of AZD1222 vaccination. The receptor set was obtained from an adult in good health.

V gene TRBV4-2 combines with J gene TRBJ1-4; 11 bases match TRBD1. V lost 3 bases, J lost 8 bases, and 14 bases stayed unmatched. The CDR3 spans 18 residues. Germline CDR1 is LGHNA and CDR2 is YNFKEQ. CDR3 residues: CASSQNRGTGGDLEKLFF. The CDR3 DNA is TGTGCCAGCAGCCAGAATAGGGGGACAGGGGGGGATTTGGAAAAACTGTTTTTT.

This chain joins TRBV2 and TRBJ1-4; no clear D. CDR1 and CDR2 (germline): SNHLY, FYNNEI. This CDR3 is 15 amino acids long. V gave up 6 bases and J gave up 6 bases, with 17 bases separating them. CDR3 residues: CASSENGVQYEKLFF. In DNA form, the CDR3 reads TGTGCCAGCAGCGAAAATGGGGTACAGTATGAAAAACTGTTTTTT.

The CDR3 here is CTSSPPLPRTSVSNTGELFF. DNA of the CDR3: TGCACCAGCAGCCCCCCACTTCCGAGGACTAGCGTGTCCAACACCGGGGAGCTGTTTTTT. The rearrangement joins TRBV1 to TRBJ2-2; the table names TRBD2, a call not compared with the DNA. TRBV1 is a recognized pseudogene. The CDR3 length is 20 residues.

V gene TRBV6-5 combines with J gene TRBJ1-4; 8 nucleotides match TRBD1. J was trimmed by 6 bases and V by 7 bases; bases with no gene match: 7. This CDR3 is built from 14 residues. Looked up from germline, CDR1 is MNHEY and CDR2 is SVGAGI. The CDR3 loop reads CASTGGEFYEKLFF. The DNA of the CDR3 is TGTGCCAGCACAGGGGGCGAATTTTATGAAAAACTGTTTTTT.

This rearrangement joins TRBV4-3 to TRBJ2-2; 9 bases are shared with TRBD2. The CDR3 is 16 amino acids. Germline lookup yields CDR1 LGHNA and CDR2 YSLEER. V shed 4 bases and J 4 bases; nucleotides not matched to a gene: 7. Here the CDR3 reads CASSPLAGVGTGELFF. In DNA form, the CDR3 reads TGCGCCAGCAGCCCCTTAGCGGGAGTGGGCACCGGGGAGCTGTTTTTT.

The CDR3 is CASTPDGGRSYNEQFF. For the CDR3, the DNA is TGTGCCAGTACTCCCGACGGGGGCCGCTCCTACAATGAGCAGTTCTTC. This chain uses TRBV19 with TRBJ2-1; either TRBD1 or TRBD2 may supply D (6 bases each). The CDR3 contains 16 residues. V shed 7 bases and J shed 0 bases, with 16 bases lying between them. Germline CDR1 and CDR2: LNHDA and SQIVND (reference sequence).

The chain employs TRBV13 and TRBJ1-1, with 7 bases identical to TRBD1. The CDR3 runs 16 residues. The trim removed 5 bases at V and 5 bases at J, leaving 14 bases unmatched. Germline CDR1 PRHDT, CDR2 FYEKMQ (reference sequence). The CDR3 is CASSQTMRPGGTEAFF. DNA of the CDR3: TGTGCCAGCAGCCAAACTATGCGGCCAGGGGGGACTGAAGCTTTCTTT.

V is TRBV4-1 and J is TRBJ2-5; 11 bases agree with TRBD2. This CDR3 has 16 amino acids. V gave up 2 bases and J gave up 3 bases; unmatched junction bases: 5. Germline V gives CDR1 MGHRA, CDR2 YSYEKL. CDR3 coding DNA: TGCGCCAGCAGCCAAATCACTAGCGGGAGTAAAGAGACCCAGTACTTC. Its translation is CASSQITSGSKETQYF.

V usage is TRBV24-1 and J usage is TRBJ2-2; D gene ambiguous. This CDR3 comprises 18 residues. The V end lost 2 bases, the J end lost 4 bases, and 19 bases lay between the germline ends. The germline CDR1 and CDR2 sequences are KGHDR and SFDVKD. CDR3 region: CATSDSQKGRASTGELFF. The CDR3 DNA reads TGTGCCACCAGTGATTCGCAGAAAGGACGGGCGAGCACCGGGGAGCTGTTTTTT.